The clone carrying this T cell receptor beta chain was detected only once. This entry belongs to a study of cytomegalovirus exposure and HLA in healthy donors. Both 60 Vbeta primers and 13 Jbeta primers went into the PCR. Assay: immunoSEQ multiplex PCR; the TCRdb copy retains only in-frame clones and omits some. The table shows about 200,000 clones, with approximately 70% occurring only once. Material for sequencing was PBMCs. This receptor was identified in a middle-aged man in good health and CMV-seropositive.

The CDR3 region has the DNA TGCGCCAGCAGCTTCCGCGGGCTGAACACTGAAGCTTTCTTT. Protein product: CASSFRGLNTEAFF. The chain employs TRBV5-1 and TRBJ1-1; D is unresolved. Between the trimmed V and J ends, which lost 2 bases and 0 bases, there was a span of 8 bases. The CDR3 contains 14 residues. Germline V gene sequence: CDR1 SGHRS, CDR2 YFSETQ.